This TCR beta chain was captured in a study of TIL therapy for anti-PD-1-resistant metastatic lung cancer. Study at large: Most patients had lung adenocarcinoma; a handful of tumors were EGFR-mutant, two ALK-rearranged; half smoked currently or formerly.

With respect to this clone: No antigen is known for it.

CDR3 size: 15 residues. From germline, CDR1 is MDHEN and CDR2 SYDVKM. The ends were cut back, 4 bases at V and 0 bases at J, with 10 bases in the middle. The immunoSEQ assay was v3. Here immunoSEQ multiplex PCR was the method, and the copy in TCRdb shows in-frame clones only, minus some. Among roughly 50,000 clones listed, 71% were seen once. Study outcomes and limitations: Compared with baseline intratumoral T cells, expanded TIL cultures were more clonal and less diverse (roughly 6.5% vs 31%). Many TIL product clones were absent from baseline tumor, suggesting clonal contraction.

Time point specified: pre-treatment sample, taken before nivolumab and TIL therapy. Most excised metastases sampled were pleural nodules or supraclavicular lymph nodes. The J gene is TRBJ2-1, the V gene TRBV28; D is perhaps TRBD2 (5 bases). This clonotype originated in a person between 30 and 79 years old with non-small cell lung cancer. The sample in question was tumor tissue, obtained at baseline. The CDR3 DNA sequence: TGTGCCAGCAGTTCCAGCGGTCCCTCCTACAATGAGCAGTTCTTC. Its protein is CASSSSGPSYNEQFF.